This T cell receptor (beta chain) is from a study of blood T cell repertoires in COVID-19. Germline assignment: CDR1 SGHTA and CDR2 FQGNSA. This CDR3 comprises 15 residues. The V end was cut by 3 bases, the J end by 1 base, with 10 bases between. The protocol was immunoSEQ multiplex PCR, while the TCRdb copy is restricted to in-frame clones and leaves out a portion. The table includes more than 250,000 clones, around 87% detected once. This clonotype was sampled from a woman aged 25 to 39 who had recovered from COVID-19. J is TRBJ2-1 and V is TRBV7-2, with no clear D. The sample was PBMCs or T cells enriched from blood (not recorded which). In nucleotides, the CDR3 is TGTGCCAGCAGCTTCTCCCTAGATTCCTACAATGAGCAGTTCTTC. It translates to CASSFSLDSYNEQFF.